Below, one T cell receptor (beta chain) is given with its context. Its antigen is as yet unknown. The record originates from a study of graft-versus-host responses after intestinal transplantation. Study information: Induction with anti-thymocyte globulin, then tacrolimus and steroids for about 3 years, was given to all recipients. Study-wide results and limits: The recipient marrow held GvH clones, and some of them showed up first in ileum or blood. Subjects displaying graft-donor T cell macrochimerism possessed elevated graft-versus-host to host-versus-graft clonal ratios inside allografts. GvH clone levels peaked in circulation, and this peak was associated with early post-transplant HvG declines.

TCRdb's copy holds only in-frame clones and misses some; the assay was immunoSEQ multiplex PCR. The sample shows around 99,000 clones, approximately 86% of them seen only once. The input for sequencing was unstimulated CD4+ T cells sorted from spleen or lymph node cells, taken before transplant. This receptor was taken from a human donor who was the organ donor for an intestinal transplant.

The CDR3, as DNA: TGTGCCAGCAGCGGATATACAGATACGCAGTATTTT. Translation: CASSGYTDTQYF. This chain uses TRBV11-2 with TRBJ2-3; D is undetermined. The CDR3 length is 12 residues. The V and J ends lost 5 bases and 3 bases respectively, with 6 bases between them. Germline lookup yields CDR1 SGHAT and CDR2 FQNNGV.